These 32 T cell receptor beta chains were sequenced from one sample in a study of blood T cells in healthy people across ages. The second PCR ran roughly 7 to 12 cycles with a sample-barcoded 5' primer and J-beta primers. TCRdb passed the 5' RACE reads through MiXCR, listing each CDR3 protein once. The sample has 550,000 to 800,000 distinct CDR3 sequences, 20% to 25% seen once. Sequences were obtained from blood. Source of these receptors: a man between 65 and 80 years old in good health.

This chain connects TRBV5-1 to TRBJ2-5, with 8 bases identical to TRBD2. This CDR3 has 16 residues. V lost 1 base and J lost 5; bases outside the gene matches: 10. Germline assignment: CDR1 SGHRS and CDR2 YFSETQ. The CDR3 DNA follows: TGCGCCAGCAGCTTGATACGGGAGGGCTATTGGGAGACCCAGTACTTC. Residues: CASSLIREGYWETQYF.

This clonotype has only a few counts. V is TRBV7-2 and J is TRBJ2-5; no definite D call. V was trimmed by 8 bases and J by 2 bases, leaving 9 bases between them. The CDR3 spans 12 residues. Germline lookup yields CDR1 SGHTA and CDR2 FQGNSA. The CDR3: CASHGWQETQYF. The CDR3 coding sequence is TGTGCCAGCCACGGGTGGCAAGAGACCCAGTACTTC.

The CDR3 DNA is TGTGCCAGCATTGAAACAGGGGGATTCACTGAAGCTTTCTTT. Translating it yields CASIETGGFTEAFF. The chain carries TRBV6-6 and TRBJ1-1; 8 bases are a match to TRBD1. V lost 7 bases and J lost 4; bases outside the gene matches: 8. The CDR3 contains 14 residues. Germline CDR1 MNHNY, CDR2 SVGAGI (reference sequence).

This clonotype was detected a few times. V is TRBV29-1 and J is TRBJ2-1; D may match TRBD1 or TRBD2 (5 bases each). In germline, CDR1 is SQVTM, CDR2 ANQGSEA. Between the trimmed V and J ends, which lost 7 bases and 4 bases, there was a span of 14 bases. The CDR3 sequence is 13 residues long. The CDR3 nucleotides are TGCAGCGCGGAACGGGACCAATACAATGAGCAGTTCTTC. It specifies CSAERDQYNEQFF.

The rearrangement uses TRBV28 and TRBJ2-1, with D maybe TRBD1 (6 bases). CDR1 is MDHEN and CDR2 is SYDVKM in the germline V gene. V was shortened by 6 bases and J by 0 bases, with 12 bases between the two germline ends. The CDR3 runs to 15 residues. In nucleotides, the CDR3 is TGTGCCAGCAGCGAGCAGGGGAGCTCCTACAATGAGCAGTTCTTC. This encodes CASSEQGSSYNEQFF.

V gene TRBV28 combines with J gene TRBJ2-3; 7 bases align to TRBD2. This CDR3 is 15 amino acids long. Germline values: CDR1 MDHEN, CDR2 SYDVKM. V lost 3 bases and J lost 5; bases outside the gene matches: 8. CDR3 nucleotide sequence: TGTGCCAGCAGTTTCAGCGGGGACTCACGAGATACGCAGTATTTT. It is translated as CASSFSGDSRDTQYF. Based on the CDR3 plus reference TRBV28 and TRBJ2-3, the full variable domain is DVKVTQSSRYLVKRTGEKVFLECVQDMDHENMFWYRQDPGLGLRLIYFSYDVKMKEKGDIPEGYSVSREKKERFSLILESASTNQTSMYLCASSFSGDSRDTQYFGPGTRLTVL.

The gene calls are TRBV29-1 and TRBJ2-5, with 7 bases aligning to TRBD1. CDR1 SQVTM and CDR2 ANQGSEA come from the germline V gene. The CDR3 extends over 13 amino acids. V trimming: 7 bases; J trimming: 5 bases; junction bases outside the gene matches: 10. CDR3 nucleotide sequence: TGCAGCGCGCTTTCCACAGGGGAGGAGACCCAGTACTTC. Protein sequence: CSALSTGEETQYF.

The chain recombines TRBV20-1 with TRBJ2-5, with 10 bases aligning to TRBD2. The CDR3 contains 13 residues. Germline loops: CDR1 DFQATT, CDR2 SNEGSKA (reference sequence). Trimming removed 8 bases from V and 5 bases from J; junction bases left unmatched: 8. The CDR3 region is CSPRASGSETQYF. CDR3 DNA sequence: TGCAGTCCAAGGGCTAGCGGGAGTGAGACCCAGTACTTC.

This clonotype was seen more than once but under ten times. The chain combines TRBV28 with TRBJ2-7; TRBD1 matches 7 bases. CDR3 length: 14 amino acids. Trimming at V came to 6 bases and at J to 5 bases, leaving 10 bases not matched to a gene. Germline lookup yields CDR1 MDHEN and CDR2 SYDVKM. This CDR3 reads CASSNRQGTHEQYF. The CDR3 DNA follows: TGTGCCAGCAGCAATCGACAGGGAACCCACGAGCAGTACTTC.

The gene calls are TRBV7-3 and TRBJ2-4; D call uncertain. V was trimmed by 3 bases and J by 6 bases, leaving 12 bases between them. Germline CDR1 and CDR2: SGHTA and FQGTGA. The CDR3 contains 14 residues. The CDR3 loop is CASSLTATGNIQYF. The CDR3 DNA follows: TGTGCCAGCAGCTTGACTGCGACCGGAAACATTCAGTACTTC.

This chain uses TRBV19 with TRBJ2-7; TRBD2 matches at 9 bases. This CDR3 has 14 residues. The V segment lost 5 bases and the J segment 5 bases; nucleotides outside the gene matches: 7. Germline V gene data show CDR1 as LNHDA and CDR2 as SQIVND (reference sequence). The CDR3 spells CASSSRTSAHEQYF. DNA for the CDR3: TGTGCCAGTAGTTCCCGGACTAGCGCCCACGAGCAGTACTTC.

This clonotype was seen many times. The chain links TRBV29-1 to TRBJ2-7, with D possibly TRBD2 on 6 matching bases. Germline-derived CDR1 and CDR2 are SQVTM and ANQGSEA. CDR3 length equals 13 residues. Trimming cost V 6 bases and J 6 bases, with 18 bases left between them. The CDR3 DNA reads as TGCAGCGTCGGTACGCCGGGAGTGGGCGAGCAGTACTTC. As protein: CSVGTPGVGEQYF.

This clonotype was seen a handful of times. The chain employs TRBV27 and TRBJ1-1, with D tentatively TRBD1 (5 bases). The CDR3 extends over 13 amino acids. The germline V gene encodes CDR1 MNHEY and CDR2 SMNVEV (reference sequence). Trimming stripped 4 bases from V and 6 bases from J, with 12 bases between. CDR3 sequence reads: CASSSPGSPEAFF. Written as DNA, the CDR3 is TGTGCCAGCAGTTCCCCAGGGTCTCCTGAAGCTTTCTTT.

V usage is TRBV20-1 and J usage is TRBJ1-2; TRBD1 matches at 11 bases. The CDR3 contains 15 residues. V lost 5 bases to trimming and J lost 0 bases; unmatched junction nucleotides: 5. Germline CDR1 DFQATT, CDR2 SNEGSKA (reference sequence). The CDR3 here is CSAPRTGGANYGYTF. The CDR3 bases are TGCAGTGCTCCGAGGACAGGGGGCGCTAACTATGGCTACACCTTC.

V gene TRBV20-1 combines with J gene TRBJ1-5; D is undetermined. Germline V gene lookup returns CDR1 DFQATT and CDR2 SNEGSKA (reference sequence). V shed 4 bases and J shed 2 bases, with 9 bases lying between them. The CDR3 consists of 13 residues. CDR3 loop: CSAKRDGNQPQHF. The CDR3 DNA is TGCAGTGCTAAGAGGGATGGCAATCAGCCCCAGCATTTT.

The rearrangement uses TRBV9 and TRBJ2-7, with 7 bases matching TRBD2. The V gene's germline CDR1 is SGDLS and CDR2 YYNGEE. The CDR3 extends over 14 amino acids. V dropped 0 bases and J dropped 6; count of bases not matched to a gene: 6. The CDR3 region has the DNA TGTGCCAGCAGCGTAGAACTAGCGTTGGGCGAGCAGTACTTC. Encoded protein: CASSVELALGEQYF.

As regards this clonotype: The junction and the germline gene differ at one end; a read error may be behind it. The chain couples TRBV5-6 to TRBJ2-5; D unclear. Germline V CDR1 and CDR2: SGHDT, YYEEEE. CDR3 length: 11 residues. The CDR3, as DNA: TGTGCCAGCAGCCGCTCGGGCCTAAGGGTCTTC. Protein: CASSRSGLRVF.

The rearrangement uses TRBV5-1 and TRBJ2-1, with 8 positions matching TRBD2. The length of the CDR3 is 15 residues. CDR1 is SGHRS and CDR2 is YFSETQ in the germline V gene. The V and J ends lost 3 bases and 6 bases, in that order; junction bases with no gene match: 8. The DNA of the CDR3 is TGCGCCAGCAGCTCGAGTCTAGCGGGTAGCAATGAGCAGTTCTTC. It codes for CASSSSLAGSNEQFF.

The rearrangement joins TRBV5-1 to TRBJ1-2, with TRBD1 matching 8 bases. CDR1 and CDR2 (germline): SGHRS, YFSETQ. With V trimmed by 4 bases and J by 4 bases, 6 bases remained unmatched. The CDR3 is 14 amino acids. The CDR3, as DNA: TGCGCCAGCAGCCATGGACAGGGATTCTATGGCTACACCTTC. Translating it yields CASSHGQGFYGYTF.

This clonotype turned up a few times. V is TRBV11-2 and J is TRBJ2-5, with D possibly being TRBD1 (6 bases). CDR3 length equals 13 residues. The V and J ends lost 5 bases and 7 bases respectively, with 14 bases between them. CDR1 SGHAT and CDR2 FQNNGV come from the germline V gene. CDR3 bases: TGTGCCAGCAGCCCCCGGGACACTGGGACCCAGTACTTC. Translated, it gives CASSPRDTGTQYF.

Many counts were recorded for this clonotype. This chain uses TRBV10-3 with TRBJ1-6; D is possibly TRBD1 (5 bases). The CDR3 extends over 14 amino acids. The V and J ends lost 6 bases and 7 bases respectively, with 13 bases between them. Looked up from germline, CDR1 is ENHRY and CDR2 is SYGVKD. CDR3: CAISWGTDNSPLHF. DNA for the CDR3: TGTGCCATCAGCTGGGGGACTGACAATTCACCCCTCCACTTT.

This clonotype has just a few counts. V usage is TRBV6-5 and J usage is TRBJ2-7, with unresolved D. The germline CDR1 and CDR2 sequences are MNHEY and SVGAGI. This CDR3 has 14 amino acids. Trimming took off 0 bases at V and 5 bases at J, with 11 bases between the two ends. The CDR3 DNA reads TGTGCCAGCAGTTACTCGCGTGGGTCTGACGAGCAGTACTTC. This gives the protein CASSYSRGSDEQYF.

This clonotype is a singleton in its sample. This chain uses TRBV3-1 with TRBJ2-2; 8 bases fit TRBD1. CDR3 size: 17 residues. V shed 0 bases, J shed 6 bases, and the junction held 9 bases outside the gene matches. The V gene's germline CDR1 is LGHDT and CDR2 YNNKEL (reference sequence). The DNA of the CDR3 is TGTGCCAGCAGCCAAGACTACAGGGGGTTGGGAGCCGGGGAGCTGTTTTTT. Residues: CASSQDYRGLGAGELFF.

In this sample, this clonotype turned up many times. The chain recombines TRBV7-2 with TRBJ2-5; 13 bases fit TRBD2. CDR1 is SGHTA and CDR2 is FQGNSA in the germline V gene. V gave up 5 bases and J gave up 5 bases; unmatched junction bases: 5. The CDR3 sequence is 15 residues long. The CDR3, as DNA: TGTGCCAGCAGCCTTGGGACTAGCGGGACCGAGACCCAGTACTTC. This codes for CASSLGTSGTETQYF.

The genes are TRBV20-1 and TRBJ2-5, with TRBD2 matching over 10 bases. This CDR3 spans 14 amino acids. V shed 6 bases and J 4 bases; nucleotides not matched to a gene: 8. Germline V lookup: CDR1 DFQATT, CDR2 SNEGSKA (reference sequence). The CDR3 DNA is TGCAGTGCACCCAGCGGGAGGGCCTCAGAGACCCAGTACTTC. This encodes CSAPSGRASETQYF.

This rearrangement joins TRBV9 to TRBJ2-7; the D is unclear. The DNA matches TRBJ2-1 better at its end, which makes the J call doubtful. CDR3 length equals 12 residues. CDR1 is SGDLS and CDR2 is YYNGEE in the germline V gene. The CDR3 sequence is CASSPDGDEQFF. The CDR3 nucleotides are TGTGCCAGCAGCCCAGATGGGGATGAGCAGTTCTTC.

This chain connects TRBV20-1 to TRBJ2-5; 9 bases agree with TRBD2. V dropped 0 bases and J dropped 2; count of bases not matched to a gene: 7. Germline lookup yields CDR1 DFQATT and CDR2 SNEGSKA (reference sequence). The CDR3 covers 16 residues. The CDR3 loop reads CSARDGLRGGQETQYF. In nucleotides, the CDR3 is TGCAGTGCTAGAGATGGGCTGCGGGGGGGACAAGAGACCCAGTACTTC.

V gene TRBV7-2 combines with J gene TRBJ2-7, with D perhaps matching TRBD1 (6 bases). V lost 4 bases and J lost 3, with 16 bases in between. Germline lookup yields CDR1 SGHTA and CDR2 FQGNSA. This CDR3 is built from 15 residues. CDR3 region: CASSSLPGTIYEQYF. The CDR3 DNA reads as TGTGCCAGCAGCTCACTCCCCGGGACAATCTACGAGCAGTACTTC.

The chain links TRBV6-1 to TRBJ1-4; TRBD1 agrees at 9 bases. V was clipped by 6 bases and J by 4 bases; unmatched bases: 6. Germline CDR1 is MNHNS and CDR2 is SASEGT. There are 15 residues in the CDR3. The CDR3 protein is CASSDPTGGNEKLFF. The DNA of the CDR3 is TGTGCCAGCAGCGACCCGACAGGGGGTAATGAAAAACTGTTTTTT.

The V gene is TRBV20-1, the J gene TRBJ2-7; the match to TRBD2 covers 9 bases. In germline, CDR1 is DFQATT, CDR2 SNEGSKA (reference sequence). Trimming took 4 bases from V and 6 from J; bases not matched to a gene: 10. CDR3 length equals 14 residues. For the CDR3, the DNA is TGCAGTGCTATACTAGCGGGCCCGAGGGTCGAGCAGTACTTC. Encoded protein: CSAILAGPRVEQYF.

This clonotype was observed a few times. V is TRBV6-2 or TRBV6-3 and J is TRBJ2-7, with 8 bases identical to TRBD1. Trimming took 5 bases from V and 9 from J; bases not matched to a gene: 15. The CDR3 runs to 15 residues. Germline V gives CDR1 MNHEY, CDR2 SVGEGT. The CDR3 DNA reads TGTGCCAGCAGTCCTACGGGACAGGCGTCCGGCGGGCAGTACTTC. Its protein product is CASSPTGQASGGQYF.

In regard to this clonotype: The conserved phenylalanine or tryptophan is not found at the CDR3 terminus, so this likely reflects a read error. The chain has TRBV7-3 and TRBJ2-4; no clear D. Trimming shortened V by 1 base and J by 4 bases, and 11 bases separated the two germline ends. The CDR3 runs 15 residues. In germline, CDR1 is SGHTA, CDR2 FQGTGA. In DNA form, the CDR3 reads TGTGCCAGCAGCTTAAATGGCAGAGAAAAAAACATTCAGTACATC. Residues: CASSLNGREKNIQYI.